Detailed here is one TCR beta chain. Antigen: not known. This record comes from a study of PD-1 blockade in classical Hodgkin lymphoma. Here immunoSEQ multiplex PCR was the method, and the copy in TCRdb shows in-frame clones only, minus some. The data show about 5,000 clones, 67% seen once. The V gene's germline CDR1 is SNHLY and CDR2 FYNNEI. The V gene end was trimmed by 6 bases and the J gene end by 8 bases; junction bases not matched to a gene: 4. The CDR3 totals 13 residues. Study-wide results and caveats: By C4D1, CD4+ diversity increased significantly, especially in complete responders. For complete responders, baseline diversity was comparable to that of newly diagnosed patients.

Time point meaning: cycle 4 day 1 (C4D1), after 6 weeks of nivolumab. Each patient relapsed following autologous stem cell transplantation, and prior brentuximab vedotin exposure differed. When best responses were assessed, they were complete response, partial response or progressive disease. Sequencing was performed on peripheral blood mononuclear cells (PBMCs), taken before the fourth cycle of nivolumab. The chain joins TRBV2 to TRBJ1-6; TRBD1 aligns across 7 bases. This TCR was sampled from a human donor with classical Hodgkin lymphoma. The DNA of the CDR3 is TGTGCCAGCAGAACCCAGGGGGATTCACCCCTCCACTTT. Encoded protein: CASRTQGDSPLHF.